The TCR beta chain under discussion was sequenced for a study of T-cell reconstitution after alpha-beta-depleted transplantation in children. It was with unique molecular identifiers that the TCRbeta library was prepared. TCRdb recomputed calls from the PCR reads with MiXCR, one row per CDR3 protein. This sample yields some 390,000 distinct CDR3 sequences, of which roughly 22% are seen a single time; 3.8% belongs to the top ten. Trimming stripped 0 bases from V and 10 bases from J, with 10 bases between. Looked up from germline, CDR1 is SGHRS and CDR2 is YFSETQ. The length of the CDR3 is 12 residues.

Source: PBMCs from the stem cell graft donor, taken from the stem cell graft. The genes are TRBV5-1 and TRBJ1-1, with a possible D match to TRBD1 (6 bases). This TCR came from a human donor who donated a stem cell graft to a child with acute myeloid leukemia. In DNA form, the CDR3 reads TGCGCCAGCAGCTTGGAAGGGGGGGTAGCTTTCTTT. This sequence encodes CASSLEGGVAFF.